This T cell receptor beta chain was profiled in a study of high-grade serous ovarian cancer treatment subgroups. Study results and caveats: CDR1 and CDR2 were left unanalyzed; analyses focused on CDR3.

Tumor samples were taken before definitive surgery or chemotherapy. The CDR3 has 14 residues. V gave up 4 bases and J gave up 0 bases, with 12 bases separating them. Germline V lookup: CDR1 GTSNPN, CDR2 SVGIG (reference sequence). Worth noting for this clone: Its antigen remains unidentified.

Clones were read by immunoSEQ multiplex PCR, and TCRdb kept only the in-frame ones, dropping some. The table lists 8,500 to 10,000 clones, 70% to 90% of them singletons, with around 1.7% in the top ten. The clonotype was recovered from a human donor with high-grade serous ovarian cancer. The chain employs TRBV30 and TRBJ1-1; D gene uncertain. Material for sequencing was tumor tissue. CDR3 residues: CAWNPGIMNTEAFF. CDR3 coding DNA: TGTGCCTGGAATCCCGGGATAATGAACACTGAAGCTTTCTTT.